This T cell receptor beta chain derives from a study of cytomegalovirus exposure and HLA in healthy donors. General study points: By HLA locus, TCR association rates varied in a later analysis, with DRB1 showing the most and HLA-C the fewest. Rare sequences made up most TCRs, while some public TCRs were found in many donors.

PCR amplification relied on 60 Vbeta primers (plus 13 Jbeta primers). Method: immunoSEQ multiplex PCR; TCRdb's copy keeps in-frame clones and lacks some. The data contain 150,000 to 200,000 clones, about 72% of them singletons. The CDR3 has 15 residues. Per the germline V gene, CDR1 is SNHLY and CDR2 is FYNNEI. This clone was recorded only once. What it recognizes is unknown. The sequence was collected from a human donor in good health. Sequenced material: PBMCs. This chain uses TRBV2 with TRBJ2-5, with TRBD2 matching 9 bases. The J call may be in error: the DNA end matches TRBJ2-7 better. CDR3 nucleotides: TGTGCCAGCAGTGAAGCTGGGCGGGGGGGCTACGAGCAGTACTTC. It yields the protein CASSEAGRGGYEQYF.